The 2 T cell receptor beta chains presented below share a single source sample, sequenced in a study of T cells expressing NK-cell markers. Reprocessing the 5' RACE reads, TCRdb reports a single entry for every CDR3 protein and omits DNA. The sample has some 390,000 distinct CDR3 sequences. The sequenced sample was blood T cells: a sorted CD56 or NKG2C T cell subset, CD4+ or CD8+ T cells, or bulk PBMC T cells (not recorded which). These receptors were collected from a woman aged 50 to 60 in good health.

V is TRBV28 and J is TRBJ2-7; there is no DNA to check the TCRdb D call of TRBD1. Per the germline V gene, CDR1 is MDHEN and CDR2 is SYDVKM. The CDR3 length is 15 residues. The chain's CDR3 is CASSPPGVREWEQYF. Variable domain in full (rest from reference TRBV28 and TRBJ2-7): DVKVTQSSRYLVKRTGEKVFLECVQDMDHENMFWYRQDPGLGLRLIYFSYDVKMKEKGDIPEGYSVSREKKERFSLILESASTNQTSMYLCASSPPGVREWEQYFGPGTRLTVT.

The gene calls are TRBV11-2 and TRBJ2-5. Looked up from germline, CDR1 is SGHAT and CDR2 is FQNNGV. CDR3 length: 16 amino acids. The CDR3 loop reads CASSLSGNSGQETQYF.